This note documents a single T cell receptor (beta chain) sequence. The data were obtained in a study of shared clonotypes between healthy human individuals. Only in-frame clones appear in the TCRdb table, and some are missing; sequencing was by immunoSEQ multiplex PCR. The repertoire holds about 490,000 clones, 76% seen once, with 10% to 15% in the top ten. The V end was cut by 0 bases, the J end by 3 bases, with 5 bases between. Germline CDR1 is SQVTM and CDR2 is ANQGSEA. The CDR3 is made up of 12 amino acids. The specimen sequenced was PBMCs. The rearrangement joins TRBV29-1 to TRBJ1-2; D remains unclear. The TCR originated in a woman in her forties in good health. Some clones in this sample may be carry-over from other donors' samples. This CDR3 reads CSVEETDYGYTF. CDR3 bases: TGCAGCGTTGAAGAGACGGACTATGGCTACACCTTC.